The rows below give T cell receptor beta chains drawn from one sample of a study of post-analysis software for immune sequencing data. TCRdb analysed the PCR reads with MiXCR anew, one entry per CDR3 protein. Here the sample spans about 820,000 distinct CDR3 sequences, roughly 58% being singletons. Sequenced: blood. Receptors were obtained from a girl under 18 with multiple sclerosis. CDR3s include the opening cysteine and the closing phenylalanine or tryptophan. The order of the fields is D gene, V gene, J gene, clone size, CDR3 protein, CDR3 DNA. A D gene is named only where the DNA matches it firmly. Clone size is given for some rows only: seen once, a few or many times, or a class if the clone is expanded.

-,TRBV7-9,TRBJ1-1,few,CASSFQRGFRHTEAFF,TGTGCCAGCAGCTTCCAGAGGGGGTTCCGGCACACTGAAGCTTTCTTT
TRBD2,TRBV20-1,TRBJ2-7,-,CSASPLAGESSYEQYF,TGCAGTGCTAGCCCTCTAGCGGGAGAGAGCTCCTACGAGCAGTACTTC
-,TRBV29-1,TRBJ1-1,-,CSASVGGWPEAFF,TGCAGCGCCTCAGTTGGGGGGTGGCCTGAAGCTTTCTTT
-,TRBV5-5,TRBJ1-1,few,CASSLRVASEAFF,TGTGCCAGCAGCTTGCGCGTCGCGTCTGAAGCTTTCTTT
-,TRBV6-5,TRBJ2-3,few,CASSVDFASSTDTQYF,TGTGCCAGCAGCGTGGACTTCGCCTCTAGCACAGATACGCAGTATTTT
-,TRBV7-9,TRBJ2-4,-,CASSQVREAKNIQYF,TGTGCCAGCAGCCAAGTGAGGGAAGCCAAAAACATTCAGTACTTC
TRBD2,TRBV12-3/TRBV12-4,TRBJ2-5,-,CASRLAGGLETQYF,TGTGCCAGCAGATTAGCGGGGGGCCTAGAGACCCAGTACTTC
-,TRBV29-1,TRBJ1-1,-,CGVLDIDTEAFF,TGCGGCGTCCTGGACATTGACACTGAAGCTTTCTTT
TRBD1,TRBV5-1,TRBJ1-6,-,CASSLEQGRSPLHF,TGCGCCAGCAGCTTGGAACAGGGGAGGTCACCCCTCCACTTT
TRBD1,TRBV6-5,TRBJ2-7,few,CASSRLGQAYEQYF,TGTGCCAGCAGCCGCCTAGGACAGGCCTACGAGCAGTACTTC
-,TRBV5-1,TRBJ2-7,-,CASSLGDFAYEQYF,TGCGCCAGCAGCTTGGGGGACTTCGCCTACGAGCAGTACTTC
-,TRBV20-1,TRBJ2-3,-,CSASGAESGARDTQYF,TGCAGTGCTAGTGGGGCAGAGAGCGGAGCCCGAGATACGCAGTATTTT
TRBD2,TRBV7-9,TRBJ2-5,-,CASRKSGGETQYF,TGTGCCAGCAGAAAGAGCGGGGGAGAGACCCAGTACTTC
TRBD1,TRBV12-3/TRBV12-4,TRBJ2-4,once,CASSHLRTGLQNIQYF,TGTGCCAGCAGTCACCTCCGGACAGGGCTACAAAACATTCAGTACTTC
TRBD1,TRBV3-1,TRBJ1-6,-,CASSHSHTGTVGSSYNSPLHF,TGTGCCAGCAGCCATTCCCACACCGGGACAGTGGGTAGCTCCTATAATTCACCCCTCCACTTT
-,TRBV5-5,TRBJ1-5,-,CASSLEGNSHQHF,TGTGCCAGCAGCTTGGAGGGGAACAGCCACCAGCATTTT
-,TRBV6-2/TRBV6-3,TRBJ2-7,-,CASKGRFSIYEQYF,TGTGCCAGTAAGGGGCGATTTTCGATCTACGAGCAGTACTTC
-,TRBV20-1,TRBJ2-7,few,CSASALGGDEQYF,TGCAGTGCTAGTGCACTAGGAGGTGACGAGCAGTACTTC
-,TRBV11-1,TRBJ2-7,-,CASSTARGRRYEQYF,TGTGCCAGCAGTACAGCCCGCGGCAGAAGGTACGAGCAGTACTTC
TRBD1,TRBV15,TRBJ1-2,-,CATSRVGQLAYGYTF,TGTGCCACCAGCAGAGTGGGACAGCTGGCCTATGGCTACACCTTC